A selection of T cell receptor beta chains follows, all from one sample in a study of shared clonotypes between healthy human individuals. The table came from immunoSEQ multiplex PCR; TCRdb's copy has only in-frame clones and leaves some out. The table lists around 1,900,000 clones, about 94% of them singletons. The sequenced material came from naive CD8+ T cells from PBMCs. These receptors all come from a man between 18 and 35 years old in good health. Some clones in this sample may be carry-over from other donors' samples. Both conserved end residues are part of each CDR3. The D gene is left open where the match is weak. Clone sizes are given selectively: once, few, many, or a class where the clone is expanded.

cdr3_aa cdr3_nt j_call v_call d_call clone_size
CASSVVGTGSYNEQFF TGTGCCAGCAGCGTAGTCGGGACAGGGAGCTACAATGAGCAGTTCTTC TRBJ2-1 TRBV9 TRBD1 -
CTSSRQGRSDDTEAFF TGCACCAGCAGCCGACAGGGGCGGAGTGATGACACTGAAGCTTTCTTT TRBJ1-1 TRBV1 - -
CTSNPAPGLAAYNEQFF TGCACCAGCAACCCTGCCCCGGGACTAGCGGCCTACAATGAGCAGTTCTTC TRBJ2-1 TRBV1 - -
CASSFFFGQGNTEAFF TGCGCCAGCAGCTTCTTTTTCGGACAGGGTAACACTGAAGCTTTCTTT TRBJ1-1 TRBV4-1 TRBD1 once
CASSMTGTWVGETQYF TGTGCCAGCAGCATGACAGGTACCTGGGTTGGCGAGACCCAGTACTTC TRBJ2-5 TRBV14 - -
CASSESGNTGELFF TGTGCCAGCAGTGAGAGCGGAAACACCGGGGAGCTGTTTTTT TRBJ2-2 TRBV2 - -
CSVVFGGELFF TGCAGCGTTGTGTTTGGCGGGGAGCTGTTTTTT TRBJ2-2 TRBV29-1 - -
CASSQDMRAGTEAFF TGCGCCAGCAGCCAAGATATGAGGGCGGGCACTGAAGCTTTCTTT TRBJ1-1 TRBV4-1 - -
CASGSSDRPGGKKTQYF TGTGCTAGTGGTTCGTCGGACAGGCCGGGAGGCAAAAAGACCCAGTACTTC TRBJ2-5 TRBV12-5 - -
CASSPSHTGELFF TGTGCCAGCAGCCCCTCCCACACCGGGGAGCTGTTTTTT TRBJ2-2 TRBV14 - -
CASSQDRGSGRTGYQETQYF TGTGCCAGCAGCCAAGATCGGGGTAGCGGGAGAACGGGGTACCAAGAGACCCAGTACTTC TRBJ2-5 TRBV4-2 TRBD2 -
CASTMGSPGLDTQYF TGTGCCAGTACCATGGGCAGCCCAGGTTTGGATACGCAGTATTTT TRBJ2-3 TRBV6-5 - -
CASSPSAGGQVYEQYF TGTGCCAGCAGTCCCTCTGCGGGAGGGCAGGTATACGAGCAGTACTTC TRBJ2-7 TRBV27 TRBD2 -
CASSSPPNTEAFF TGCGCCAGCAGCTCCCCCCCCAACACTGAAGCTTTCTTT TRBJ1-1 TRBV5-1 - once
CASSVHPRGTQYF TGTGCCAGCAGCGTCCACCCGCGCGGGACCCAGTACTTC TRBJ2-5 TRBV9 - -
CAISGPLTSGRASYEQYF TGTGCCATCAGTGGGCCCCTGACTAGCGGGAGGGCCTCCTACGAGCAGTACTTC TRBJ2-7 TRBV10-3 TRBD2 -
CASSKIDSLEETQYF TGTGCCAGCAGTAAAATCGACAGCCTGGAGGAGACCCAGTACTTC TRBJ2-5 TRBV6-5 - -
CASSFGRDSNDQETQYF TGTGCCAGCAGTTTTGGTCGGGACAGCAACGATCAAGAGACCCAGTACTTC TRBJ2-5 TRBV28 TRBD1 -
CASSVGGARNTDTQYF TGTGCCAGCAGCGTAGGGGGCGCGAGGAACACAGATACGCAGTATTTT TRBJ2-3 TRBV9 - -
CAISETRGNYGYTF TGTGCCATCAGTGAGACGAGGGGAAACTATGGCTACACCTTC TRBJ1-2 TRBV10-3 - -
CASSLSQGAPNYGYTF TGTGCCAGCAGTTTATCACAGGGGGCGCCTAACTATGGCTACACCTTC TRBJ1-2 TRBV27 TRBD1 once
CAGTTLLAGAPPDTQYF TGTGCCGGCACCACACTACTAGCGGGAGCGCCCCCAGATACGCAGTATTTT TRBJ2-3 TRBV27 TRBD2 -
CASSWGIRGFTGELFF TGTGCCAGCAGCTGGGGAATTAGGGGCTTCACCGGGGAGCTGTTTTTT TRBJ2-2 TRBV5-4 - -
CASSLTRTSGREQFF TGTGCCAGCAGCCTCACCCGGACTAGCGGGAGGGAGCAGTTCTTC TRBJ2-1 TRBV7-9 TRBD2 -
CASSIDRASDGYTF TGTGCCAGTAGTATAGACAGGGCGAGCGATGGCTACACCTTC TRBJ1-2 TRBV19 - once
CASSPGPRSDTQYF TGCGCCAGCAGCCCCGGACCCCGCTCAGATACGCAGTATTTT TRBJ2-3 TRBV5-1 - -
CASSPGRVSSYEQYF TGCGCCAGCAGCCCCGGGAGGGTCAGCTCCTACGAGCAGTACTTC TRBJ2-7 TRBV5-1 TRBD2 -
CATSREYSSYPNSYGYTF TGTGCCACCAGCAGAGAATACAGCTCTTACCCCAACTCATATGGCTACACCTTC TRBJ1-2 TRBV15 - -
CAWMWSLYF TGTGCCTGGATGTGGTCCCTGTACTTC TRBJ2-7 TRBV30 - -
CASSLLWQAGTDTQYF TGTGCCAGCAGTTTATTGTGGCAGGCTGGCACAGATACGCAGTATTTT TRBJ2-3 TRBV28 - -
CATSRDSRELFF TGTGCCACCAGCAGAGATTCTAGGGAGCTGTTTTTT TRBJ2-2 TRBV15 - -
CASSSGQFSAGELFF TGTGCCAGCAGCTCTGGACAGTTTTCGGCCGGGGAGCTGTTTTTT TRBJ2-2 TRBV13 - -
CASRPQGRNQPQHF TGTGCCAGCAGGCCACAGGGAAGAAATCAGCCCCAGCATTTT TRBJ1-5 TRBV5-8 - -
CASSFGTGTGAIYF TGTGCCAGCAGTTTCGGGACAGGTACTGGCGCCATATATTTT TRBJ1-3 TRBV28 TRBD1 -
CASSLNTGGTEAFF TGTGCCAGCAGCTTAAATACAGGGGGCACTGAAGCTTTCTTT TRBJ1-1 TRBV7-3 TRBD1 -
CASTPTGFTEAFF TGCGCCAGCACCCCAACAGGGTTCACTGAAGCTTTCTTT TRBJ1-1 TRBV5-1 - -
CASSLRLDDTEAFF TGTGCCAGCAGTTTGAGGTTAGATGACACTGAAGCTTTCTTT TRBJ1-1 TRBV28 - -
CASSYGLTTGELFF TGTGCCAGCAGTTACGGACTCACCACCGGGGAGCTGTTTTTT TRBJ2-2 TRBV6-6 - -
CASSFSGSGYEQYF TGTGCCAGCAGTTTTAGTGGGAGCGGATACGAGCAGTACTTC TRBJ2-7 TRBV28 - -
CASSPHGRGPQGDEQYF TGTGCCAGCAGCCCCCACGGCAGGGGACCCCAGGGGGACGAGCAGTACTTC TRBJ2-7 TRBV7-9 TRBD1 -
CASSLNHRTNTEAFF TGTGCCAGCAGCTTAAACCACCGGACGAACACTGAAGCTTTCTTT TRBJ1-1 TRBV7-3 - once
CAISDLARTGELFF TGTGCCATCAGTGACCTAGCGCGTACCGGGGAGCTGTTTTTT TRBJ2-2 TRBV10-3 - -